A single sample is the source of the 28 T cell receptor beta chains below, sequenced in a study of cytomegalovirus exposure and HLA in healthy donors. The study ran its PCR with 60 Vbeta and 13 Jbeta primers. Produced via immunoSEQ multiplex PCR; TCRdb's table is partial and in-frame only. The sample has some 180,000 clones, less than 80% seen once. The sequenced sample was PBMCs. The receptor source for this set is a young man in good health and CMV-seronegative.

The chain couples TRBV2 to TRBJ1-5; a weak D match, TRBD1 (6 bases). Germline lookup yields CDR1 SNHLY and CDR2 FYNNEI. The ends were cut back, 4 bases at V and 7 bases at J, with 17 bases in the middle. This CDR3 has 15 amino acids. The CDR3 loop reads CASSGDNPLGQPQHF. CDR3 bases: TGTGCCAGCAGTGGGGACAATCCCTTAGGGCAGCCCCAGCATTTT.

The genes are TRBV9 and TRBJ2-5; D is perhaps TRBD2 (6 bases). Per germline, CDR1 SGDLS and CDR2 YYNGEE. The CDR3 is 14 residues long. Between the trimmed V and J ends, which lost 0 bases and 2 bases, there was a span of 8 bases. CDR3 DNA sequence: TGTGCCAGCAGCGTAGGGACTACTCAAGAGACCCAGTACTTC. This codes for CASSVGTTQETQYF.

CDR3: CASSPSEGNYGYTF. For the CDR3, the DNA is TGTGCCAGCTCACCGAGTGAGGGAAACTATGGCTACACCTTC. V gene TRBV18 combines with J gene TRBJ1-2; no definite D call. This CDR3 is 14 amino acids long. Trimming took off 3 bases at V and 2 bases at J, with 10 bases between the two ends. CDR1 and CDR2 from the germline V gene are KGHSH and LQKENI. Filled out from reference TRBV18 and TRBJ1-2, the complete variable domain reads NAGVMQNPRHLVRRRGQEARLRCSPMKGHSHVYWYRQLPEEGLKFMVYLQKENIIDESGMPKERFSAEFPKEGPSILRIQQVVRGDSAAYFCASSPSEGNYGYTFGSGTRLTVV.

The gene calls are TRBV2 and TRBJ1-5; tentatively, D is TRBD1 (6 bases). The CDR3 contains 16 residues. Germline V gene data show CDR1 as SNHLY and CDR2 as FYNNEI. Trimming shortened V by 3 bases and J by 6 bases, and 18 bases separated the two germline ends. The CDR3 DNA reads as TGTGCCAGCAGTGAGGTTGGGGGGGCCCGAGGTCAGCCCCAGCATTTT. This encodes CASSEVGGARGQPQHF. The full variable domain, with the rest looked up from reference TRBV2 and TRBJ1-5, is EPEVTQTPSHQVTQMGQEVILRCVPISNHLYFYWYRQILGQKVEFLVSFYNNEISEKSEIFDDQFSVERPDGSNFTLKIRSTKLEDSAMYFCASSEVGGARGQPQHFGDGTRLSIL.

This clone was seen more than once but under ten times. The rearrangement links TRBV7-2 to TRBJ1-1; 8 bases are a match to TRBD1. The CDR3 length is 16 residues. V shed 3 bases and J 3 bases; nucleotides not matched to a gene: 9. Per the germline V gene, CDR1 is SGHTA and CDR2 is FQGNSA. In nucleotides, the CDR3 is TGTGCCAGCAGCTTTGTGCGAGGACAGGGCGACACTGAAGCTTTCTTT. Protein product: CASSFVRGQGDTEAFF.

V and J are TRBV5-1 and TRBJ1-4; 7 nucleotides match TRBD1. Germline V gene lookup returns CDR1 SGHRS and CDR2 YFSETQ. This CDR3 spans 15 amino acids. V trimming: 2 bases; J trimming: 8 bases; junction bases outside the gene matches: 9. CDR3 DNA: TGCGCCAGCAGCTTATCGACAGGGCGAGGAGAAAAACTGTTTTTT. Protein sequence: CASSLSTGRGEKLFF.

This clone appeared a few times. V and J are TRBV15 and TRBJ1-1, with D possibly TRBD1 on 6 matching bases. This CDR3 has 13 amino acids. V shed 5 bases and J shed 5 bases, with 12 bases lying between them. Germline V gene data show CDR1 as LNHNV and CDR2 as YYDKDF (reference sequence). The CDR3 DNA is TGTGCCACCAGCCTAACAGGGTTAACTGAAGCTTTCTTT. Encoded protein: CATSLTGLTEAFF. Filled out from reference TRBV15 and TRBJ1-1, the complete variable domain reads DAMVIQNPRYQVTQFGKPVTLSCSQTLNHNVMYWYQQKSSQAPKLLFHYYDKDFNNEADTPDNFQSRRPNTSFCFLDIRSPGLGDTAMYLCATSLTGLTEAFFGQGTRLTVV.

This clone was seen a few times. The V gene is TRBV7-8, the J gene TRBJ1-5, with 8 bases matching TRBD1. From germline, CDR1 is SGHVS and CDR2 FQNEAQ. The CDR3 covers 12 residues. The trim removed 10 bases at V and 4 bases at J, leaving 3 bases unmatched. DNA of the CDR3: TGTGCCACCGGGACAGGTAATCAGCCCCAGCATTTT. This codes for CATGTGNQPQHF.

J is TRBJ2-5 and V is TRBV30, with 8 bases lining up with TRBD2. The V and J ends lost 3 bases and 5 bases, in that order; junction bases with no gene match: 20. The germline V gene encodes CDR1 GTSNPN and CDR2 SVGIG (reference sequence). This CDR3 has 18 amino acids. The CDR3 spells CAWSPERALAGKLETQYF. The CDR3 DNA follows: TGTGCCTGGAGCCCCGAGAGAGCTTTAGCGGGGAAGTTGGAGACCCAGTACTTC. Based on the CDR3 plus reference TRBV30 and TRBJ2-5, the full variable domain is SQTIHQWPATLVQPVGSPLSLECTVEGTSNPNLYWYRQAAGRGLQLLFYSVGIGQISSEVPQNLSASRPQDRQFILSSKKLLLSDSGFYLCAWSPERALAGKLETQYFGPGTRLLVL.

The CDR3 here is CASSLDQDPGYGYTF. Written as DNA, the CDR3 is TGCGCCAGCAGCTTGGACCAGGACCCGGGGTATGGCTACACCTTC. The rearrangement links TRBV5-1 to TRBJ1-2; D uncertain. V was clipped by 0 bases and J by 5 bases, with 14 bases between them. This CDR3 comprises 15 residues. Germline-derived CDR1 and CDR2 are SGHRS and YFSETQ. Based on the CDR3 plus reference TRBV5-1 and TRBJ1-2, the full variable domain is KAGVTQTPRYLIKTRGQQVTLSCSPISGHRSVSWYQQTPGQGLQFLFEYFSETQRNKGNFPGRFSGRQFSNSRSEMNVSTLELGDSALYLCASSLDQDPGYGYTFGSGTRLTVV.

The chain has TRBV27 and TRBJ1-5; TRBD1 matches 8 bases. CDR3 length equals 15 residues. CDR1 is MNHEY and CDR2 is SMNVEV in the germline V gene (reference sequence). Trimming took 2 bases from V and 4 from J; bases not matched to a gene: 4. Written as DNA, the CDR3 is TGTGCCAGCAGTTTAACAGGGGGTTATAATCAGCCCCAGCATTTT. Amino acid sequence: CASSLTGGYNQPQHF.

The gene calls are TRBV28 and TRBJ2-7; D might be TRBD1 (6 bases). Trimming removed 6 bases from V and 2 bases from J, with 14 bases in between. The CDR3 is made up of 14 amino acids. Germline V gives CDR1 MDHEN, CDR2 SYDVKM. The CDR3 loop is CASSYRDETYEQYF. The CDR3 region has the DNA TGTGCCAGCAGCTACAGGGACGAGACCTACGAGCAGTACTTC. The full variable domain, rest sourced from reference TRBV28 and TRBJ2-7, is DVKVTQSSRYLVKRTGEKVFLECVQDMDHENMFWYRQDPGLGLRLIYFSYDVKMKEKGDIPEGYSVSREKKERFSLILESASTNQTSMYLCASSYRDETYEQYFGPGTRLTVT.

The rearrangement links TRBV27 to TRBJ1-6; no clear D gene. CDR3 length: 12 residues. V was clipped by 5 bases and J by 4 bases, with 3 bases between them. CDR1 and CDR2 (germline): MNHEY, SMNVEV (reference sequence). CDR3 nucleotide sequence: TGTGCCAGCAGTCCTTATAATTCACCCCTCCACTTT. Its protein is CASSPYNSPLHF.

The chain carries TRBV12-5 and TRBJ1-1; D is possibly TRBD1 (5 bases). The germline V gene encodes CDR1 LGHNT and CDR2 FRNRAP. The V end lost 6 bases, the J end lost 3 bases, and 11 bases lay between the germline ends. The CDR3 has 13 amino acids. As DNA, the CDR3 is TGTGCTAGTGGGCAGGGAAGGGACACTGAAGCTTTCTTT. It specifies CASGQGRDTEAFF.

The rearrangement links TRBV5-1 to TRBJ2-2; a weak D match, TRBD2 (6 bases). Trimming left V 2 bases short and J 0 bases short, with 11 bases between. Germline assignment: CDR1 SGHRS and CDR2 YFSETQ. The CDR3 spans 16 residues. The CDR3 here is CASSLRGSANTGELFF. The CDR3 DNA reads as TGCGCCAGCAGCTTACGGGGGTCCGCGAACACCGGGGAGCTGTTTTTT. The whole variable domain, remainder taken from reference TRBV5-1 and TRBJ2-2, is KAGVTQTPRYLIKTRGQQVTLSCSPISGHRSVSWYQQTPGQGLQFLFEYFSETQRNKGNFPGRFSGRQFSNSRSEMNVSTLELGDSALYLCASSLRGSANTGELFFGEGSRLTVL.

A word on this clone: One end of the junction fails to match germline, which may point to a read error. J is TRBJ2-3 and V is TRBV9; D perhaps matches TRBD1 (5 bases). The CDR3 is made up of 14 amino acids. In germline, CDR1 is SGDLS, CDR2 YYNGEE. In nucleotides, the CDR3 is TGTGCCAGCAACGTAGGGGCGAGCACAGATACGCAGTATTTT. This encodes CASNVGASTDTQYF.

The gene calls are TRBV5-1 and TRBJ2-7; D uncertain. Germline assignment: CDR1 SGHRS and CDR2 YFSETQ. CDR3 length: 13 amino acids. V lost 3 bases and J lost 6, with 13 bases in between. The CDR3 loop is CASSSDNEGEQYF. Written as DNA, the CDR3 is TGCGCCAGCAGCTCCGACAATGAAGGCGAGCAGTACTTC.

V gene TRBV2 combines with J gene TRBJ2-7, with 12 nucleotides matching TRBD1. V lost 4 bases and J lost 2; bases outside the gene matches: 6. The CDR3 spans 16 residues. Germline assignment: CDR1 SNHLY and CDR2 FYNNEI. In DNA form, the CDR3 reads TGTGCCAGCAGTGTGGGGACAGGGGGCGCCCCCTACGAGCAGTACTTC. It encodes CASSVGTGGAPYEQYF. The complete variable domain, with remaining parts taken from reference TRBV2 and TRBJ2-7, reads EPEVTQTPSHQVTQMGQEVILRCVPISNHLYFYWYRQILGQKVEFLVSFYNNEISEKSEIFDDQFSVERPDGSNFTLKIRSTKLEDSAMYFCASSVGTGGAPYEQYFGPGTRLTVT.

The V call is TRBV30, the J call TRBJ2-5, with D unresolved. The J call may be faulty, since TRBJ2-7 better matches the DNA end. In germline, CDR1 is GTSNPN, CDR2 SVGIG (reference sequence). The CDR3 runs 11 residues. CDR3 in DNA: TGTGCCTGGAGTCCGTTCCACGAGCAGTACTTC. Translated, it gives CAWSPFHEQYF.

This clone was observed a few times. The V call is TRBV2, the J call TRBJ1-2; a possible D gene is TRBD1 (6 bases). The germline V and J ends were trimmed by 6 bases and 4 bases, with 12 bases remaining between them. The CDR3 extends over 13 amino acids. Germline CDR1 and CDR2: SNHLY and FYNNEI. CDR3 DNA sequence: TGTGCCAGCAGACACAGGGCCGGCTATGGCTACACCTTC. Protein product: CASRHRAGYGYTF.

The chain is built from TRBV10-1 and TRBJ1-3, with a weak D call TRBD1 (5 bases). The CDR3 sequence is 15 residues long. V lost 3 bases and J lost 3, with 12 bases in between. CDR1 is WNHNN, CDR2 SYGVQD, per germline (reference sequence). In DNA, the CDR3 is TGCGCCAGCAGTGACGGAGGGACGGATGGAAACACCATATATTTT. This encodes CASSDGGTDGNTIYF.

The chain employs TRBV27 and TRBJ1-6; TRBD1 matches at 11 bases. The CDR3 has 16 residues. The J segment lost 9 bases and the V segment lost 5 bases, leaving 9 bases of the junction unmatched. The V gene's germline CDR1 is MNHEY and CDR2 SMNVEV (reference sequence). The CDR3 DNA reads TGTGCCAGCAGTGCAGCCGGGACAGGGGGGATTTCACCCCTCCACTTT. This encodes CASSAAGTGGISPLHF.

The chain employs TRBV7-9 and TRBJ1-1, with D perhaps TRBD1 (5 bases). The CDR3 covers 13 residues. The germline CDR1 and CDR2 sequences are SEHNR and FQNEAQ (reference sequence). Deletions cut 4 bases from V and 5 bases from J, with 11 bases between. CDR3 in DNA: TGTGCCAGCAGCTCCCCGGGGGGAACTGAAGCTTTCTTT. Translated: CASSSPGGTEAFF.

V usage is TRBV7-6 and J usage is TRBJ1-5; D might be TRBD1 (5 bases). Germline V gives CDR1 SGHVS, CDR2 FNYEAQ. V lost 1 base, J lost 6 bases, and 7 bases lay in between. This CDR3 region has 13 residues. CDR3 amino acids: CASSLGDSQPQHF. The CDR3 nucleotides are TGTGCCAGCAGCTTAGGGGACTCTCAGCCCCAGCATTTT.

The chain has TRBV4-1 and TRBJ2-7; D gene ambiguous. The V end lost 1 base, the J end lost 5 bases, and 3 bases lay between the germline ends. The CDR3 loop spans 11 amino acids. In germline, CDR1 is MGHRA, CDR2 YSYEKL. DNA for the CDR3: TGCGCCAGCAGCCAAGTCAACGAGCAGTACTTC. The encoded protein is CASSQVNEQYF.

The chain combines TRBV27 with TRBJ1-2; D remains unclear. The length of the CDR3 is 13 residues. The V gene lost 6 bases and the J gene lost 4 bases, with 12 bases spanning the gap. The germline V gene encodes CDR1 MNHEY and CDR2 SMNVEV (reference sequence). DNA of the CDR3: TGTGCCAGCAGCCCCCTTCCTCCCTATGGCTACACCTTC. This encodes CASSPLPPYGYTF.

The rearrangement links TRBV11-1 to TRBJ2-1; D possibly corresponds to TRBD2 (6 bases). The ends were cut back, 5 bases at V and 4 bases at J, with 9 bases in the middle. Germline values: CDR1 SGHAT, CDR2 FQDESV (reference sequence). The CDR3 is 13 amino acids. The CDR3 DNA sequence: TGTGCCAGCAGCCGACTAGGATACAATGAGCAGTTCTTC. Protein sequence: CASSRLGYNEQFF.

The rearrangement joins TRBV14 to TRBJ2-7; 8 nucleotides align to TRBD2. CDR1 is SGHDN, CDR2 FVKESK, per germline. The V and J ends lost 5 bases and 6 bases, in that order; junction bases with no gene match: 6. The CDR3 sequence is 13 residues long. The CDR3 here is CASSSGGGPEQYF. The CDR3, as DNA: TGTGCCAGCAGCTCCGGGGGGGGGCCCGAGCAGTACTTC.